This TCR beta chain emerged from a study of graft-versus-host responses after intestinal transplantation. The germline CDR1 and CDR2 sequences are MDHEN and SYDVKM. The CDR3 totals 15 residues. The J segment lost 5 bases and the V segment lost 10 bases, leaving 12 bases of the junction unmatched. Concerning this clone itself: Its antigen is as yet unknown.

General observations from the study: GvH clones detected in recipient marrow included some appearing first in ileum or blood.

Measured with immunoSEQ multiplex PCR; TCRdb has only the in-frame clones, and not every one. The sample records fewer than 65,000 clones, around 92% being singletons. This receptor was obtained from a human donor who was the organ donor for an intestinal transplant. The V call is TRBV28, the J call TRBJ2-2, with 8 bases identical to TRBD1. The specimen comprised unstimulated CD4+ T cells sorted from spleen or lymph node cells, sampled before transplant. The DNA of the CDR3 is TGTGCCACAATCAACAGGGGGATTGGGACCGGGGAGCTGTTTTTT. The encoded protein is CATINRGIGTGELFF.